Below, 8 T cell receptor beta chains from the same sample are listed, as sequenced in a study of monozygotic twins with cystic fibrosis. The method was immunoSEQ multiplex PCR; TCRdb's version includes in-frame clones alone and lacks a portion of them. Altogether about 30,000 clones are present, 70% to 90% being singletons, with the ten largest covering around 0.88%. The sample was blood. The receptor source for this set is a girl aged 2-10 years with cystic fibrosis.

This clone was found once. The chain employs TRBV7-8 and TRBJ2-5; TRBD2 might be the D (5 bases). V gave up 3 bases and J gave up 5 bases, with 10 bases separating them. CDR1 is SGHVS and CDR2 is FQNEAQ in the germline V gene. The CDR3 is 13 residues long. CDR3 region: CASSFREPETQYF. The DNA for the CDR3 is TGTGCCAGCAGCTTTAGGGAGCCGGAGACCCAGTACTTC.

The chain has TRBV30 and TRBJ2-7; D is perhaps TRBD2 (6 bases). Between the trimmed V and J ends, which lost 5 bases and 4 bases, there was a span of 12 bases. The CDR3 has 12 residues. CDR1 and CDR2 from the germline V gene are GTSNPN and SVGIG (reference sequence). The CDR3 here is CAWAGSRYEQYF. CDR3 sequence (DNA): TGTGCCTGGGCCGGGAGCCGGTACGAGCAGTACTTC.

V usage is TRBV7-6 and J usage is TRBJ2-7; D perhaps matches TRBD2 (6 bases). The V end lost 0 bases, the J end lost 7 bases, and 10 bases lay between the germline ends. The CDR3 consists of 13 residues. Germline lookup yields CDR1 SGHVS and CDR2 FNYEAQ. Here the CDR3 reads CASSLALASEQYF. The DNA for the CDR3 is TGTGCCAGCAGCTTAGCGCTAGCGAGTGAGCAGTACTTC. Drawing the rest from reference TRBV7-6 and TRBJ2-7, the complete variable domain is GAGVSQSPRYKVTKRGQDVALRCDPISGHVSLYWYRQALGQGPEFLTYFNYEAQQDKSGLPNDRFSAERPEGSISTLTIQRTEQRDSAMYRCASSLALASEQYFGPGTRLTVT.

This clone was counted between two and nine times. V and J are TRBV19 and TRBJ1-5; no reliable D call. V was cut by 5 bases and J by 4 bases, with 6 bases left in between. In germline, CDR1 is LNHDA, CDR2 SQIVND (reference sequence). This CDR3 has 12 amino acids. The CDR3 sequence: CASSFVNQPQHF. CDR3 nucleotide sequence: TGTGCCAGTAGTTTTGTTAATCAGCCCCAGCATTTT.

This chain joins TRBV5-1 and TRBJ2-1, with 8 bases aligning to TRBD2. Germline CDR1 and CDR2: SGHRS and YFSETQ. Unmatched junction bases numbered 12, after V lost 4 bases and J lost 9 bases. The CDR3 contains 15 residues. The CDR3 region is CASSQTGRADGEQFF. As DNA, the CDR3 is TGCGCCAGCAGCCAGACCGGGAGGGCCGATGGTGAGCAGTTCTTC.

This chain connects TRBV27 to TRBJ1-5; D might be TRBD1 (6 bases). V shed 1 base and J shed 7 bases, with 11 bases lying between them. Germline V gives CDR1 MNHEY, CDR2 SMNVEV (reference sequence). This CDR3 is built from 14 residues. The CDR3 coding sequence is TGTGCCAGCAGTTTATTTAGGGGGGAACAGCCCCAGCATTTT. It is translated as CASSLFRGEQPQHF.

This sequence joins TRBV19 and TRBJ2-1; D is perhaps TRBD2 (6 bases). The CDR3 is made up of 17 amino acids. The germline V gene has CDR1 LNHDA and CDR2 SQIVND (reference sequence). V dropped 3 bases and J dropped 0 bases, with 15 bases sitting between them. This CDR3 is CASSIGLADTSYNEQFF. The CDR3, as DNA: TGTGCCAGTAGTATCGGGTTAGCGGATACCTCCTACAATGAGCAGTTCTTC.

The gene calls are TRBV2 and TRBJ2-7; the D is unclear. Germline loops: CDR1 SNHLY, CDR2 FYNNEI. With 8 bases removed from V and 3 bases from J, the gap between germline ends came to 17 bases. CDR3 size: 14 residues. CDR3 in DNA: TGTGCCAGCTCCTTCAGACACGAGTTCTACGAGCAGTACTTC. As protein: CASSFRHEFYEQYF.